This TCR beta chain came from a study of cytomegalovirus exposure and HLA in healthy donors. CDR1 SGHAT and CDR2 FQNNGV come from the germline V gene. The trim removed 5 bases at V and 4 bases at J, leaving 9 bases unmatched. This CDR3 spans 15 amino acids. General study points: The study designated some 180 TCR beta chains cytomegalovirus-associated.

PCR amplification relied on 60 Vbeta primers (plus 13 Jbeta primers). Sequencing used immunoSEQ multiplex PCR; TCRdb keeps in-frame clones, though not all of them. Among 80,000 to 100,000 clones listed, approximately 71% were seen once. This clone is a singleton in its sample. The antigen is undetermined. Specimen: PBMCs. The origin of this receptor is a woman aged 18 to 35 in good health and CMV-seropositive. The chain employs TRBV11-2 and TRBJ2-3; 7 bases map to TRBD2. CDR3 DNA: TGTGCCAGCAGCCCAGGGACTACCAGCCCAGATACGCAGTATTTT. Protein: CASSPGTTSPDTQYF.